The TCR beta chain under discussion was sequenced for a study of blood T cell repertoires in COVID-19 (dated by TCRdb to 2020 to 2021). For context, the study as a whole: The collaborator samples originated in the United States, Italy and Spain and spanned the acute and convalescent phases of COVID-19. Where HLA class I and class II types were available, the types were taken from metadata supplied by the sample provider, not from assay-based typing. Samples came from the ongoing ImmuneRACE study (first 160 participants) plus 1,254 subjects from 6 global collaborators. A de-identified subject ID, COVID-19 status, age in years and sex were almost always included in the sample metadata. A freely available public database, intended as a resource for researchers studying the immune response to SARS-CoV-2, is where the repertoires were released. The dataset comprised deeply sampled blood TCRbeta repertoires from subjects exposed to, actively infected with, or recovered from COVID-19. The material from the prospective study consisted of cDNA or gDNA derived from T cells, B-cell-depleted T cells, or PBMCs.

Concerning this clone itself: It has no known antigen specificity. No much larger clonotype is one base removed from it; base qualities were not supplied.

The germline V gene gives CDR1 as MNHEY and CDR2 as SVGAGI. The CDR3, cysteine through phenylalanine, is 14 amino acids long. Only the CDR3 DNA stays, 42 bases, in frame from base 1. Here V drops 5 bases and J drops 6 bases, and the junction holds 6 bases not matched to any gene. Beyond this particular receptor, the publication reports: The amount of clinical and demographic metadata varied by source and participant and was provided uncurated.

Whole blood was collected in K2EDTA tubes by collaborating institutions according to the institutions' own protocols. Collaborator samples were shipped for TCRbeta analysis as frozen whole blood, isolated PBMCs, or DNA extracted from either sample type. The immunoSEQ Assay, a bias-controlled multiplex PCR, was used to amplify TCRbeta CDR3 regions from genomic DNA. Per the authors' processing: Within the assay, amplification of reference gene primers was used to estimate how many nucleated cells each sample contained. Sequence reads were collapsed and filtered to measure the absolute abundance of every unique TCRbeta CDR3 rearrangement. For each sample, productive Simpson clonality was calculated as the square root of Simpson's diversity index over productive rearrangements. What TCRdb holds here is the immuneACCESS table cut down to in-frame rearrangements. Part of the clones is not present; checked against another copy, under half of the missing clones reflect an unresolved V gene, and the others are unexplained. V and J calls and clone size come straight from that table; D and trimming were deduced from the DNA. Counted in this sample were approximately 75,000 clones; roughly 82% of them appeared once. The ten largest clonotypes hold approximately 7% of the sample.

Recombination linked TRBV6-5 to TRBJ1-5; the junction holds 8 bases that match TRBD1. This sequence originates from a human donor in a cohort sampled during active COVID-19. The sequenced material came from peripheral blood. The bases read TGTGCCAGCAGTCTCGGACAGGGTGGTCAGCCCCAGCATTTT. It specifies CASSLGQGGQPQHF.